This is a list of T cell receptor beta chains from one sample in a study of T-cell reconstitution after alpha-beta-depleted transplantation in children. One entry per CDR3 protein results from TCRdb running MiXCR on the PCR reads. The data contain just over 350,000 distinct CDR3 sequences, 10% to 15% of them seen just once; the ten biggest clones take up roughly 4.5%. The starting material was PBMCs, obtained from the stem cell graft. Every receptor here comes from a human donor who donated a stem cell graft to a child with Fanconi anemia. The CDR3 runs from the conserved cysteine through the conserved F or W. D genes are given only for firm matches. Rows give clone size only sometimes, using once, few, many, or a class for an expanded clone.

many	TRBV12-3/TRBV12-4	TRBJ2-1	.	CASSLGPRQAGEQFF	TGTGCCAGCAGTTTAGGACCCAGACAGGCTGGTGAGCAGTTCTTC
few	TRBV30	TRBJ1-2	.	CAWSVTRGYTF	TGTGCCTGGAGTGTCACTCGTGGCTACACCTTC
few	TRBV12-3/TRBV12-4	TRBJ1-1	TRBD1	CASSKTGGLVAEAFF	TGTGCCAGCAGTAAGACAGGGGGATTGGTCGCTGAAGCTTTCTTT
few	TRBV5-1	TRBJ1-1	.	CASSLGPGSTEAFF	TGCGCCAGCAGCTTGGGGCCAGGGAGCACTGAAGCTTTCTTT
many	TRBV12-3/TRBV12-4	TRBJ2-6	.	CASSFRGSGANVLTF	TGTGCCAGCAGTTTCCGGGGCTCTGGGGCCAACGTCCTGACTTTC
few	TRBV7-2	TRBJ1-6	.	CASSLDRVYNSPLHF	TGTGCCAGCAGCTTAGACAGGGTTTATAATTCACCCCTCCACTTT
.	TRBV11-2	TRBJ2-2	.	CASGLDAGSHLRTGELFF	TGTGCCAGCGGGTTAGACGCCGGGTCACATCTGCGGACCGGGGAGCTGTTTTTT
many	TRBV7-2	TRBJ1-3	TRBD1	CASSSNRGNTIYF	TGTGCCAGCAGCTCAAACAGGGGTAACACCATATATTTT
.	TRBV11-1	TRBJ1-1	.	CASSRGANTEALF	TGTGCCAGCAGCCGCGGAGCGAACACTGAAGCTTTGTTT
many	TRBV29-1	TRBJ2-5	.	CSVVYREETQYF	TGCAGCGTTGTTTACAGGGAGGAGACCCAGTACTTC
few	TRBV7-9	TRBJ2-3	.	CASSELTDRPSTDTQYF	TGTGCCAGCAGCGAATTAACCGACAGGCCTAGCACAGATACGCAGTATTTT
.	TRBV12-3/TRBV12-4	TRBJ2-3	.	CATGNRDSTDTQYF	TGTGCCACAGGGAACAGGGACTCCACAGATACGCAGTATTTT
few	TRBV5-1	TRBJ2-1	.	CASSLANRENEQFF	TGCGCCAGCAGCTTGGCCAACAGGGAAAATGAGCAGTTCTTC
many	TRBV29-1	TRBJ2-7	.	CSVELSLSYEQYF	TGCAGCGTTGAGTTATCTCTCTCCTACGAGCAGTACTTC
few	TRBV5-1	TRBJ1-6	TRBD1	CASSMRGQGVSPLHF	TGCGCCAGCAGTATGCGAGGACAGGGCGTTTCACCCCTCCACTTT
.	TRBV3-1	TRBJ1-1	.	CASSLPGTTEAFF	TGTGCCAGCAGTCTCCCAGGGACCACTGAAGCTTTCTTT
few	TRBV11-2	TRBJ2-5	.	CASSSFLTQLETQYF	TGTGCCAGCAGCTCCTTCCTAACCCAATTAGAGACCCAGTACTTC
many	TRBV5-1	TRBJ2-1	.	CASSFGVKHNEQFF	TGCGCCAGCAGCTTTGGGGTTAAACACAATGAGCAGTTCTTC
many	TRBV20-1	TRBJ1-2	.	CSARNREWGPNYGYTF	TGCAGTGCTAGGAACAGGGAATGGGGCCCTAACTATGGCTACACCTTC
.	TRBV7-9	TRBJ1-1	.	CASSSRTTEAFF	TGTGCCAGCAGCTCCCGGACAACTGAAGCTTTCTTT
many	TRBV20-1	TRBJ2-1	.	CSARELDEQFF	TGCAGTGCTAGAGAGCTTGATGAGCAGTTCTTC
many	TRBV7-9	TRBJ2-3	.	CASSWTADTQYF	TGTGCCAGCAGCTGGACGGCAGATACGCAGTATTTT
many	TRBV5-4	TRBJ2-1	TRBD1	CASSLTTGTGSYYNEQFF	TGTGCCAGCAGCTTGACCACCGGGACAGGGTCATACTACAATGAGCAGTTCTTC
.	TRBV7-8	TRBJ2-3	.	CASSPGPTTDTQYF	TGTGCCAGCAGCCCGGGACCCACCACAGATACGCAGTATTTT
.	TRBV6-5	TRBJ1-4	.	CASSYGLGEKLFF	TGTGCCAGCAGTTACGGGTTGGGTGAAAAACTGTTTTTT
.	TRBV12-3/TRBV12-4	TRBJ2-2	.	CASSLVRNSAPETGELFF	TGTGCCAGCAGTTTAGTTCGAAACTCGGCTCCAGAGACCGGGGAGCTGTTTTTT
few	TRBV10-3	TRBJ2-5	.	CAISESKGLQETQYF	TGTGCCATCAGTGAGTCGAAGGGACTTCAAGAGACCCAGTACTTC
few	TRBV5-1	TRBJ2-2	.	CASSLERAEAGELFF	TGCGCCAGCAGCTTGGAGCGAGCGGAGGCCGGGGAGCTGTTTTTT
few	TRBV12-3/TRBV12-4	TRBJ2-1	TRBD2	CASRVSSGGDWQFF	TGTGCCAGCAGGGTGTCGAGCGGGGGGGATTGGCAGTTCTTC
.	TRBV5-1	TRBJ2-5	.	CASSWGTALVETQYF	TGCGCCAGCAGCTGGGGGACGGCACTTGTGGAGACCCAGTACTTC
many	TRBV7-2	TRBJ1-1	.	CASSFSGAGTEAFF	TGTGCCAGCAGCTTCTCGGGGGCGGGCACTGAAGCTTTCTTT
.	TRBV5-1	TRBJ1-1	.	CASSFLEGNTEAFF	TGCGCCAGCAGCTTCCTAGAGGGGAACACTGAAGCTTTCTTT
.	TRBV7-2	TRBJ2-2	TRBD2	CASSLKRGNGELFF	TGTGCCAGCAGCCTAAAGCGGGGGAACGGGGAGCTGTTTTTT
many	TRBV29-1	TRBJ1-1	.	CSVGGQVQRGTEAFF	TGCAGCGTTGGAGGTCAGGTACAACGGGGCACTGAAGCTTTCTTT
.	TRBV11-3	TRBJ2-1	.	CASSLEAGYGGNEQFF	TGTGCCAGCAGCTTAGAGGCAGGCTACGGAGGGAATGAGCAGTTCTTC
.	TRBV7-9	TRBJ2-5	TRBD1	CASSLQSGTGETQYF	TGTGCCAGCAGTTTGCAGTCCGGGACAGGAGAGACCCAGTACTTC
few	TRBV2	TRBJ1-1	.	CASSAQDNTEAFF	TGTGCCAGCAGCGCGCAGGACAACACTGAAGCTTTCTTT
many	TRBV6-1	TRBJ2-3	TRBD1	CASSDQGANEDTQYF	TGTGCCAGCAGTGATCAGGGGGCAAATGAAGATACGCAGTATTTT
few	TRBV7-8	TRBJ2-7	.	CASSPSTRLTSYEQYF	TGTGCCAGCAGCCCCTCGACAAGGCTAACCTCCTACGAGCAGTACTTC
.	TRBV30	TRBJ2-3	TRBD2	CAWSVSLAGGHRADTQYF	TGTGCCTGGAGTGTATCCCTAGCGGGGGGGCATAGGGCAGATACGCAGTATTTT
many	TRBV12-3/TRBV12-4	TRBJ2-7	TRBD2	CASSSGTSGTYEQYF	TGTGCCAGCAGCTCTGGGACTAGCGGGACCTACGAGCAGTACTTC
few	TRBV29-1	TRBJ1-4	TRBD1	CSVAGGRNEKLFF	TGCAGCGTTGCAGGGGGACGTAATGAAAAACTGTTTTTT
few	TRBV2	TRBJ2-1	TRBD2	CASSEVGLAGNNEQFF	TGTGCCAGCAGTGAGGTGGGACTAGCGGGAAACAATGAGCAGTTCTTC